This TCR beta chain was recorded in a study of cytomegalovirus exposure and HLA in healthy donors. General observations from the study: The study listed 164 cytomegalovirus-associated TCR beta chains. In a later analysis, HLA-associated beta chains showed higher expansion and lower generation probabilities than comparable chains. Later on, an analysis showed TCR association rates differing by HLA locus, with DRB1 the most and HLA-C the fewest.

This PCR relied on a set of 60 Vbeta primers and 13 Jbeta primers. Profiling relied on immunoSEQ multiplex PCR, and the TCRdb table lists in-frame clones only, not all of them. The sample holds 100,000 to 150,000 clones, around 80% seen once. This clone came up many times. What it binds is not known. This CDR3 spans 15 amino acids. Germline assignment: CDR1 SEHNR and CDR2 FQNEAQ (reference sequence). The J segment lost 0 bases and the V segment lost 5 bases, leaving 7 bases of the junction unmatched. The rearrangement links TRBV7-9 to TRBJ2-7, with TRBD1 matching over 7 bases. This receptor was obtained from a female donor in good health and CMV-seronegative. Sequencing was done on a sample of PBMCs. The chain's CDR3 is CASSRRDSSSYEQYF. CDR3 nucleotide sequence: TGTGCCAGCAGCCGTCGGGACAGTAGCTCCTACGAGCAGTACTTC.